The rows below give T cell receptor beta chains drawn from one sample of a study of blood T cells in healthy people across ages. A single record per CDR3 protein comes from TCRdb applying MiXCR to the 5' RACE reads. The sample holds some 940,000 distinct CDR3 sequences, almost 30% seen once. The sample was also linked to a second study, of T cells of mothers and their children.

The specimen sequenced was blood. These receptors came from a woman aged 40-49 years in good health. The conserved cysteine and the conserved F or W are not part of the CDR3 here.

TRBV20-1	TRBJ2-7	SAIESGTVSYEQY
TRBV20-1	TRBJ2-7	SAREQGEQY
TRBV12-3/TRBV12-4	TRBJ2-3	ASSRDRGCADTQY
TRBV12-3/TRBV12-4	TRBJ1-1	ASRYRFDSEAF
TRBV7-8	TRBJ2-7	ASSLGAGVSGEQY
TRBV20-1	TRBJ1-5	SAVPGPRSNQPQH
TRBV28	TRBJ1-6	ASSLRPSSYNSPLH
TRBV27	TRBJ2-7	ASRRDRGEQY
TRBV12-3/TRBV12-4	TRBJ1-1	ASSAGTVEAF
TRBV6-5	TRBJ1-4	ASSSLRLQGLREKLF
TRBV20-1	TRBJ1-1	SASKGVEAF
TRBV7-2	TRBJ2-7	ASSGITPGETYEQY
TRBV5-1	TRBJ2-3	ASSRGTSGGGDTQY
TRBV7-8	-	ASSLGGETQF
TRBV28	TRBJ1-2	ASGFRGIGGYT
TRBV9	TRBJ2-1	ASSTRDLGKTQF